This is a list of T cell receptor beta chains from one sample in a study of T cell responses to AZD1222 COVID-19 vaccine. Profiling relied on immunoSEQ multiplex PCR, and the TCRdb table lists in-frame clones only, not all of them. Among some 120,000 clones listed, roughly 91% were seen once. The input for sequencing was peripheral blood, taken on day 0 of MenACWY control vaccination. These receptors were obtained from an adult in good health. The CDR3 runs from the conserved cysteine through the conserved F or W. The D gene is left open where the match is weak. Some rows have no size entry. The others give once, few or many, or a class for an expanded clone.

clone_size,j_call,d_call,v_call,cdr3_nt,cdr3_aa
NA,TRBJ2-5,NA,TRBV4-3,TGCGCCAGCAGCCAAGAAGCGCGGGGGCCCCTGGAGACCCAGTACTTC,CASSQEARGPLETQYF
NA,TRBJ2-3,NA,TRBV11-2,TGTGCCAGCAGCTTAGGGGGGCTACGCACAGATACGCAGTATTTT,CASSLGGLRTDTQYF
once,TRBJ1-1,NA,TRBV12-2,TGTGCAAGTCGCCTCATGTCCCGGGACAGGGGTACGACTGAAGCTTTCTTT,CASRLMSRDRGTTEAFF
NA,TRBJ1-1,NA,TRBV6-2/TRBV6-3,TGTGCCAGCAGCAAGGGACACACTGAAGCTTTCTTT,CASSKGHTEAFF
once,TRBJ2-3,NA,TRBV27,TGTGCCAGCAGTTCCCTAGAGGGTTGGGCAGATACGCAGTATTTT,CASSSLEGWADTQYF
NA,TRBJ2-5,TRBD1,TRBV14,TGTGCCAGCAGCCTCAACAGGGGCGAGACCCAGTACTTC,CASSLNRGETQYF
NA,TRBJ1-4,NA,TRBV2,TGTGCCAGCGGAATTGGGGAAAAACTGTTTTTT,CASGIGEKLFF
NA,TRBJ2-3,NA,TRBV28,TGTGCCAGCAGCATTTCAGATACGCAGTATTTT,CASSISDTQYF
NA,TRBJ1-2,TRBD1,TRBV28,TGTGCCAGCAGTCCCATCGGGACAGGGTACGGCTACACCTTC,CASSPIGTGYGYTF
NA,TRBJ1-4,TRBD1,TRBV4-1,TGCGCCAGCAGCCCCGGGACAGAGATTGAAAAACTGTTTTTT,CASSPGTEIEKLFF
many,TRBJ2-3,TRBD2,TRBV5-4,TGTGCCAGCAGCTTTCCGGGACTAGCGGTTGGGGCAGATACGCAGTATTTT,CASSFPGLAVGADTQYF
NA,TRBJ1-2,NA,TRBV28,TGTGCCAGCAGTCCGACTGTTAGCTATGGCTACACCTTC,CASSPTVSYGYTF
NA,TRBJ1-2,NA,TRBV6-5,TGTGCCAGCAGCCGCGTACAGGGCCTCGGCTATGGCTACACCTTC,CASSRVQGLGYGYTF
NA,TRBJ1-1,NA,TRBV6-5,TGTGCCAGCAGTTGGACCGGGGCAGCGAACACTGAAGCTTTCTTT,CASSWTGAANTEAFF
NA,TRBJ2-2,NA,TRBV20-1,TGCAGTGCTAGTTTACGGGAGAGCGGGGAGCTGTTTTTT,CSASLRESGELFF
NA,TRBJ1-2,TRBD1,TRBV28,TGTGCCAGCAGTCGGGACAGGGTACAGGGCTACACCTTC,CASSRDRVQGYTF
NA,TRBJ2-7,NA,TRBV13,TGTGCCAGCAGCTTAGTCGGGGCCTCCTACGAGCAGTACTTC,CASSLVGASYEQYF
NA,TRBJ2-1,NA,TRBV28,TGTGCCAGCAGTTCCCCCGCGTCCCAGCGGGATGAGCAGTTCTTC,CASSSPASQRDEQFF
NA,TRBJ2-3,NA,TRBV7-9,TGTGCCAGCAGCTCGCAAGAAGATATGCAGTATTTT,CASSSQEDMQYF
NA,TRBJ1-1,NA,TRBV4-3,TGCGCCAGCAGCCAAGGAGTAACAGAGAACACTGAAGCTTTCTTT,CASSQGVTENTEAFF
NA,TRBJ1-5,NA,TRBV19,TGTGCCAGTAGTATTGGGGTAGGCCAGCCCCAGCATTTT,CASSIGVGQPQHF
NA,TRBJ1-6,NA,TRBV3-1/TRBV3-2,TGTGCCAGCAGCCAAGGATGGGATTCACCCCTCCACTTT,CASSQGWDSPLHF
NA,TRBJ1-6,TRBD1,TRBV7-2,TGTGCCAGCAGCTTCGGGACAGGGCATTCACCCCTCCACTTT,CASSFGTGHSPLHF
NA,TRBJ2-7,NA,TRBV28,TGTGCCAGCAGCACAGACCCCTACGAGCAGTACTTC,CASSTDPYEQYF
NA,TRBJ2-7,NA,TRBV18,TGTGCCAGCTCACCACTCAGGACACCCTACGAGCAGTACTTC,CASSPLRTPYEQYF
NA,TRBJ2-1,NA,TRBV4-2,TGTGCCAGCAGCCAAGGGGCTAGCTCCTACAATGAGCAGTTCTTC,CASSQGASSYNEQFF
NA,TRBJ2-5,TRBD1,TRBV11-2,TGTGCCAGCCGAGCCGGGACAGATAAGAGAATCCAGTACTTC,CASRAGTDKRIQYF
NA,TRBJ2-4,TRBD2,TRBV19,TGTGCCAGTAGTATAGTCCCCTCCGTTTGGGCTAGCGGGGGGGCAGAGGCCAAAAACATTCAGTACTTC,CASSIVPSVWASGGAEAKNIQYF
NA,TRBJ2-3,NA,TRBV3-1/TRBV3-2,TGTGCCAGCAGCCAACGTTTCGGCTCGGGAGGCACAGATACGCAGTATTTT,CASSQRFGSGGTDTQYF
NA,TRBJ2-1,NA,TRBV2,TGTGCCAGCAGTGAAGCGCTTCGTCGAAATGAGCAGTTCTTC,CASSEALRRNEQFF
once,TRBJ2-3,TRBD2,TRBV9,TGTGCCACCTCGGGAGGTAGCGGGATTCGTACGCAGTATTTT,CATSGGSGIRTQYF